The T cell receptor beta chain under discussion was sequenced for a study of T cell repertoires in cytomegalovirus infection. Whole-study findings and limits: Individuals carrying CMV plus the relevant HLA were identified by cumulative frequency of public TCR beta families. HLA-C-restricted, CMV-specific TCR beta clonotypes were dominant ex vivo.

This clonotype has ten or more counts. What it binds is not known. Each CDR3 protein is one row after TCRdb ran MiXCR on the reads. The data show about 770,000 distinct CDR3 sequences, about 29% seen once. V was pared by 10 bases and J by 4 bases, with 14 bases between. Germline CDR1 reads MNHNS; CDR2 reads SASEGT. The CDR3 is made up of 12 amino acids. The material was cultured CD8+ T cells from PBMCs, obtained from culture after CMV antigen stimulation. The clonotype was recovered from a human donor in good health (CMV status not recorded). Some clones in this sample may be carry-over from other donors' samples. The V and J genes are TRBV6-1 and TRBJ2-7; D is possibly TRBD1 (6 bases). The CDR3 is CAIGVQGYEQYF. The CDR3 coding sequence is TGTGCCATCGGGGTACAGGGTTACGAGCAGTACTTC.